The 10 T cell receptor beta chains listed next were all sequenced from one sample in a study of HIV-infected patients and healthy controls. Reverse transcription used 450 to 550 ng RNA and constant-region primers for alpha and beta. Separate chain-specific third strand synthesis with multiplexing indices produced the alpha and beta libraries. One entry per CDR3 protein results from TCRdb running MiXCR on the 5' RACE reads. The sample carries more than 15,000 distinct CDR3 sequences, 8.5% to 9% recorded once. Roughly three months, about 14 weeks, into antiretroviral therapy, follow-up blood was collected. Whole blood was used without fractionation, so all unsorted peripheral T cells were included. The source material was blood, sampled during antiretroviral therapy. The receptors derive from an adult with HIV infection.

This clonotype has a count of ten or more. This chain connects TRBV18 to TRBJ2-7; TRBD1 aligns across 8 bases. Germline V lookup: CDR1 KGHSH, CDR2 LQKENI. There are 15 residues in the CDR3. The junction had 7 bases not matched to a gene; V was cut back by 6 bases and J by 0 bases. DNA for the CDR3: TGTGCCAGCTCGGACAGGGTGTCAAACTCCTACGAGCAGTACTTC. It translates to CASSDRVSNSYEQYF.

At least ten counts were recorded for this clonotype. The chain combines TRBV24-1 with TRBJ2-1, with D possibly being TRBD1 or TRBD2 (5 bases each). The germline V gene encodes CDR1 KGHDR and CDR2 SFDVKD. The CDR3 is 12 amino acids. Trimming took 4 bases from V and 10 from J, leaving 10 bases between them. The CDR3 sequence: CATSDGTWEQFF. The CDR3 DNA reads TGTGCCACCAGTGACGGGACCTGGGAGCAGTTCTTC.

This clonotype was recorded many times. This chain links TRBV19 with TRBJ2-7; 9 bases align to TRBD1. The CDR3 contains 16 residues. V shed 2 bases and J 3 bases; nucleotides not matched to a gene: 8. The germline V gene encodes CDR1 LNHDA and CDR2 SQIVND (reference sequence). CDR3 amino acids: CASSIRGQGSLYEQYF. In nucleotides, the CDR3 is TGTGCCAGTAGTATAAGGGGACAGGGCAGTCTCTACGAGCAGTACTTC.

Many counts were recorded for this clonotype. This chain connects TRBV4-1 to TRBJ2-1; the D gene is possibly TRBD1 (5 bases). There are 15 residues in the CDR3. V lost 1 base to trimming and J lost 5 bases, with 12 bases between them. CDR1 is MGHRA, CDR2 YSYEKL, per germline. The CDR3 spells CASSQVGLLDNEQFF. DNA of the CDR3: TGCGCCAGCAGCCAAGTGGGGCTGCTAGACAATGAGCAGTTCTTC.

This clonotype has only a few counts. This chain uses TRBV11-2 with TRBJ2-7; D not certain. This CDR3 has 14 residues. V was pared by 1 base and J by 2 bases, with 9 bases between. Germline V CDR1 and CDR2: SGHAT, FQNNGV. The CDR3 nucleotides read TGTGCCAGCAGCTTAGTGATTACCACCTACGAGCAGTACTTC. This codes for CASSLVITTYEQYF.

This clonotype was recorded many times. This rearrangement joins TRBV6-5 to TRBJ2-5; the D gene could be TRBD1 or TRBD2 (5 bases each). With 6 bases removed from V and 1 base from J, the gap between germline ends came to 9 bases. This CDR3 region has 13 residues. CDR1 and CDR2 (germline): MNHEY, SVGAGI. CDR3 in amino acids: CASRGTAQETQYF. Written as DNA, the CDR3 is TGTGCCAGCAGGGGGACGGCCCAAGAGACCCAGTACTTC.

This clonotype was observed many times. This chain links TRBV4-1 with TRBJ2-1; the match to TRBD2 covers 14 bases. V was clipped by 0 bases and J by 8 bases; unmatched bases: 9. The germline gives CDR1 MGHRA, CDR2 YSYEKL. CDR3 length equals 18 residues. The CDR3 DNA reads as TGCGCCAGCAGCCAAGATCCCCCCGGACTAGCGGGGGGTCATGAGCAGTTCTTC. This encodes CASSQDPPGLAGGHEQFF.

This clonotype was detected many times. CDR3: CAAGTDEKLFF. CDR3 bases: TGTGCCGCCGGGACAGATGAAAAACTGTTTTTT. The chain combines TRBV10-3 with TRBJ1-4; 7 bases map to TRBD1. Germline loops: CDR1 ENHRY, CDR2 SYGVKD. Trimming cost V 11 bases and J 6 bases; bases outside gene matches: 3. The CDR3 has 11 residues.

This clonotype was seen at least ten times. The V and J genes are TRBV10-3 and TRBJ1-1; 8 nucleotides line up with TRBD1. J lost 1 base, V lost 5 bases, and 3 bases had no gene match. CDR3 size: 14 residues. Germline V CDR1 and CDR2: ENHRY, SYGVKD. CDR3 DNA sequence: TGTGCCATCAGTCCGGGACAGGAGAACACTGAAGCTTTCTTT. This sequence encodes CAISPGQENTEAFF.

This clonotype appeared a few times. This chain joins TRBV10-3 and TRBJ2-7, with TRBD1 as a possible D gene (6 bases). Trimming took 0 bases from V and 3 from J, leaving 9 bases between them. Germline values: CDR1 ENHRY, CDR2 SYGVKD. The CDR3 spans 14 residues. The CDR3: CAISESAGVYEQYF. Here the CDR3 DNA reads TGTGCCATCAGTGAGTCGGCAGGGGTCTACGAGCAGTACTTC.